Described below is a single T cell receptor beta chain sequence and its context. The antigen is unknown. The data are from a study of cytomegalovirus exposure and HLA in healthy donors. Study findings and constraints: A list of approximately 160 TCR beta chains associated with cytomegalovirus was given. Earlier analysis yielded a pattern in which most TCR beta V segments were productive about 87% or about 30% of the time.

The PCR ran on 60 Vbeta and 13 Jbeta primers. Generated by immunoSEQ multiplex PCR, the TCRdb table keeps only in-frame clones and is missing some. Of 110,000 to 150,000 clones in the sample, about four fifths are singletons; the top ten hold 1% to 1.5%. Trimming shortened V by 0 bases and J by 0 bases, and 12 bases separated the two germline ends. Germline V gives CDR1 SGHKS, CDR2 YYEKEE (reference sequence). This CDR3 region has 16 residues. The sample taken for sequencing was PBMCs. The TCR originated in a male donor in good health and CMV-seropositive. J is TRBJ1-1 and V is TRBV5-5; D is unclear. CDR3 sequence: CASSLDNWGVNTEAFF. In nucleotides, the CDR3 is TGTGCCAGCAGCTTGGACAACTGGGGAGTGAACACTGAAGCTTTCTTT.